Listed below are T cell receptor beta chains from one sample, sequenced in a study of T cell responses to AZD1222 COVID-19 vaccine. Profiled with immunoSEQ multiplex PCR; TCRdb holds only in-frame clones, not every one. The sample contains about 160,000 clones, 90% to 95% of which appear only once. The sample in question was peripheral blood, obtained on day 0 of MenACWY control vaccination. These receptors all come from an adult in good health. The CDR3 runs from the conserved cysteine through the conserved F or W. Clone size is given for some rows only: seen once, a few or many times, or a class if the clone is expanded.

V: TRBV9
J: TRBJ2-1
size: NA
CDR3: CASSAARLADYNEQFF

V: TRBV7-9
J: TRBJ2-1
size: NA
CDR3: CASSLPGSSYNEQFF

V: TRBV6-5
J: TRBJ2-3
size: NA
CDR3: CASSYLGTDTQYF

V: TRBV10-2
J: TRBJ1-2
size: NA
CDR3: CASSESSAEYGYTF

V: TRBV11-3
J: TRBJ1-2
size: NA
CDR3: CASSRYTVADYGYTF

V: TRBV7-8
J: TRBJ2-7
size: NA
CDR3: CASSLPRGDRVSYEQYF

V: TRBV4-3
J: TRBJ1-1
size: NA
CDR3: CASSLQRDTEAFF

V: TRBV30
J: TRBJ2-3
size: NA
CDR3: CAWGRETTSTDTQYF

V: TRBV27
J: TRBJ1-1
size: NA
CDR3: CASGPVQAFTEAFF

V: TRBV2
J: TRBJ2-2
size: NA
CDR3: CASSDPGTHTGELFF

V: TRBV29-1
J: TRBJ2-7
size: NA
CDR3: CSVVRAYEQYF

V: TRBV28
J: TRBJ1-2
size: NA
CDR3: CASSLPQGYGYTF

V: TRBV19
J: TRBJ1-2
size: NA
CDR3: CASVTSWTGTDYGYTF

V: TRBV19
J: TRBJ2-1
size: once
CDR3: CASSIVNLVRGVGTSGNEQFF

V: TRBV6-1
J: TRBJ1-6
size: NA
CDR3: CASSEERGLMMGPLHF

V: TRBV5-1
J: TRBJ1-5
size: few
CDR3: CASSTSGQGASQPQHF

V: TRBV19
J: TRBJ2-7
size: few
CDR3: CASSPRRASNEQYF

V: TRBV10-2
J: TRBJ1-1
size: NA
CDR3: CASSNRDTTEAFF

V: TRBV30
J: TRBJ2-7
size: NA
CDR3: CAWSVLNRGGEQYF

V: TRBV6-2/TRBV6-3
J: TRBJ2-1
size: NA
CDR3: CASSPFGRSSTSGRASEQFF

V: TRBV7-3
J: TRBJ2-1
size: NA
CDR3: CASSLAITSRYSYNEQFF

V: TRBV28
J: TRBJ1-4
size: NA
CDR3: CASSVTVSNEKLFF

V: TRBV3-1/TRBV3-2
J: TRBJ2-7
size: NA
CDR3: CASSPRVRGRYEQYF

V: TRBV6-2/TRBV6-3
J: TRBJ1-5
size: NA
CDR3: CASSSRGGQPQHF

V: TRBV5-4
J: TRBJ1-2
size: NA
CDR3: CASSLAPASTYGYTF

V: TRBV28
J: TRBJ2-2
size: NA
CDR3: CASSFHPNGELFF

V: TRBV11-2
J: TRBJ1-2
size: NA
CDR3: CASSLEFRSYGYTF

V: TRBV5-1
J: TRBJ2-7
size: NA
CDR3: CASSSGTGVYEQYF

V: TRBV18
J: TRBJ1-1
size: NA
CDR3: CASSPPGGETEAFF

V: TRBV18
J: TRBJ2-7
size: once
CDR3: CASSPPTSGTYEQYF

V: TRBV7-9
J: TRBJ1-2
size: NA
CDR3: CASSLARGRGYGYTF

V: TRBV19
J: TRBJ1-5
size: NA
CDR3: CASQEGSNQPQHF

V: TRBV3-1/TRBV3-2
J: TRBJ2-1
size: once
CDR3: CASSQYLYNEQFF

V: TRBV6-5
J: TRBJ2-2
size: NA
CDR3: CASSYYPGPTGELFF

V: TRBV6-5
J: TRBJ1-4
size: NA
CDR3: CASRATGVTSEKLFF

V: TRBV7-8
J: TRBJ2-7
size: NA
CDR3: CASSLILNSYEQYF

V: TRBV11-3
J: TRBJ2-5
size: NA
CDR3: CASSLWGQAPLETQYF

V: TRBV3-1/TRBV3-2
J: TRBJ2-3
size: NA
CDR3: CASSQVSIAGLDTQYF

V: TRBV6-5
J: TRBJ2-7
size: NA
CDR3: CASSYLVAGVPYEQYF

V: TRBV29-1
J: TRBJ1-1
size: NA
CDR3: CSVSLNRNTEAFF

V: TRBV3-1/TRBV3-2
J: TRBJ2-7
size: NA
CDR3: CASSQDAYEQYF

V: TRBV19
J: TRBJ2-6
size: NA
CDR3: CASSPRQGHLSGANVLTF

V: TRBV7-7
J: TRBJ1-5
size: NA
CDR3: CASSPARGGGNQPQHF

V: TRBV30
J: TRBJ2-2
size: once
CDR3: CATHRGPTGELFF

V: TRBV27
J: TRBJ2-2
size: NA
CDR3: CASSFTGLGTGELFF

V: TRBV30
J: TRBJ1-2
size: NA
CDR3: CAWSVLTTGGWGGYTF

V: TRBV3-1/TRBV3-2
J: TRBJ2-7
size: NA
CDR3: CASSQDLASPGHEQYF

V: TRBV28
J: TRBJ2-7
size: few
CDR3: CASRIQGSYEQYF

V: TRBV11-3
J: TRBJ2-1
size: NA
CDR3: CASSLDWTGGLEQFF

V: TRBV10-2
J: TRBJ1-4
size: NA
CDR3: CATMGQGLPTNEKLFF

V: TRBV28
J: TRBJ1-2
size: NA
CDR3: CASSLGQDANYGYTF

V: TRBV5-6
J: TRBJ2-7
size: NA
CDR3: CASSLGVGTYEQYF

V: TRBV6-5
J: TRBJ1-2
size: few
CDR3: CASRTGNYGYTF